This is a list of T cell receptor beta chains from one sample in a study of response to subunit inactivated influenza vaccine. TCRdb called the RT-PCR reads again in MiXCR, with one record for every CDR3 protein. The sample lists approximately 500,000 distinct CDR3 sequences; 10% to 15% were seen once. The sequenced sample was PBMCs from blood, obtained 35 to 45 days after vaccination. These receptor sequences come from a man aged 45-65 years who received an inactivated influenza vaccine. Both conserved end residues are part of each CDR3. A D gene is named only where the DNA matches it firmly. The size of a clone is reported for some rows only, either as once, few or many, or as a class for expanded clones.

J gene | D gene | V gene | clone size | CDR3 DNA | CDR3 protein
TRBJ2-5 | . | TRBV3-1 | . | TGTGCCAGCAGCCAAGATAGCGGCCGCACCCAGTACTTC | CASSQDSGRTQYF
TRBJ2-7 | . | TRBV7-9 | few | TGTGCCAGCAGCTTGGTTTCAGGGGGGGCCTCCTACGAGCAGTACTTC | CASSLVSGGASYEQYF
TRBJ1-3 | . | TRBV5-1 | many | TGCGCCAGCAGCCGGGACCCGAGGTCCGGAAACACCATATATTTT | CASSRDPRSGNTIYF
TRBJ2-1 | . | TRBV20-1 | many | TGCAGTGCTAGAGCAGGGAGCTCCTACAATGAGCAGTTCTTC | CSARAGSSYNEQFF
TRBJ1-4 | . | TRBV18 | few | TGTGCCAGCTCACCACCGGACGGCGATAGGGAAAAACTGTTTTTT | CASSPPDGDREKLFF
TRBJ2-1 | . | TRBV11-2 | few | TGTGCCAGCAGACCACCGGGGGCGGAGCAGTTCTTC | CASRPPGAEQFF
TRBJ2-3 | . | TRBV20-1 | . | TGCAGTGTTGAGCAACCTAGCACAGATACGCAGTATTTT | CSVEQPSTDTQYF
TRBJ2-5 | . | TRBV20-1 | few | TGCAGTGCCCTACCTCCCGTGGCGCACCAAGAGACCCAGTACTTC | CSALPPVAHQETQYF
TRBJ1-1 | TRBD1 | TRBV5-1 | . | TGCGCCAGCAGCTTCCAGGGGGCTGGAACTGAAGCTTTCTTT | CASSFQGAGTEAFF
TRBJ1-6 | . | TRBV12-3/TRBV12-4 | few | TGTGCCAGCAGGCCGGACAGTTACTATAATTCACCCCTCCACTTT | CASRPDSYYNSPLHF
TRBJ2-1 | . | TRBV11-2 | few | TGTGCCAGCAGCGCCACCTCTATTGAGCAGTTCTTC | CASSATSIEQFF
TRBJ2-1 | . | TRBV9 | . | TGTGCCAGCAGCGTAGTTGGCGGGAACTCCTACAATGAGCAGTTCTTC | CASSVVGGNSYNEQFF
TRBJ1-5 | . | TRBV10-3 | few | TGTGCCATCAGTGAGTCGGGGCGTTACCAGCATTTT | CAISESGRYQHF